This T cell receptor (beta chain) was profiled in a study of CD8 T cells in Susac syndrome (dated by TCRdb to 2018 to 2020). At the level of the whole study: Repertoire sequencing was used to test whether CD8+ T cell activation and differentiation in Susac syndrome was antigen driven.

RNA was extracted with the RNeasy kit and roughly 0.5 to 1 ug was reverse transcribed using random hexamers. The immunoSEQ multiplex PCR assay, which covers 54 Vbeta and 13 Jbeta segments, was used to amplify TCR beta CDR3 regions. PCR amplification bias was corrected by using a synthetic template baseline for primer optimization and computational correction. From the authors' description of their analysis: Reads were annotated to V, D and J genes per IMGT and analyzed with immunoSEQ Analyzer, keeping only productive sequences. Clonality was calculated as one minus the Shannon entropy normalized by log2 of the number of productive unique sequences. Public and private clones were assessed among the 100 most prevalent clones of each patient and control. Susac-specific clones were defined as absent from healthy and MS cohorts, 1052 published viral clones and other ImmuneACCESS disease sequences. In TCRdb, the public reads were trimmed at Q25 with fastp and aligned with MiXCR, with productive beta chains retained. Every entry covers one CDR3 protein and lists the most common genes and DNA from its rows. None of the V and J calls come from the authors' own analysis; TCRdb made them. Recorded for this sample are over 130,000 distinct CDR3 sequences; 85% to 95% of them occurred a single time. Around 0.12% of the sample lies in the top ten.

This clonotype appeared once. The antigen this receptor binds is unknown. Base qualities are not recorded, but no much larger clone differs from it by a single base. One read provides weak support. High-throughput TCR beta sequencing profiled peripheral blood CD8+ and CD4+ T cells from healthy donors, Susac syndrome patients and multiple sclerosis patients. Treatment-naive patients with stable or active relapsing-remitting disease fulfilling revised McDonald criteria were used as multiple sclerosis controls. Bulk CD8+ and CD4+ T cells were purified magnetically by negative isolation, whereas CD8+ TEMRA cells were enriched by FACS. Blood was drawn into EDTA tubes, processed within 24 hours, and PBMCs were isolated by density gradient centrifugation. PBMCs destined for TCR sequencing were cryopreserved in liquid nitrogen and later thawed in a 37 °C water bath. A purity of at least 90% was achieved for sorted or isolated CD4+, CD8+ and CD8+ TEMRA cells.

What the authors observed across the whole study: The TCR sequencing and HLA analysis was acknowledged to have included a relatively small number of individuals.

The CDR3 sequence holds 15 residues, the cysteine and phenylalanine included. The retained sequence is limited to the CDR3, 45 bases, with the frame set at the first base. Trimming at the junction amounts to 3 bases on V and 1 base on J, and the germline ends lie 10 bases apart. Recombination connected TRBV23-1 to TRBJ2-1, and TRBD1 may be the D gene, going by 6 matching bases. TRBV23-1 is recorded as an ORF, its role being uncertain. This TCR derives from a human donor with multiple sclerosis. What was sequenced was CD4+ T cells from PBMCs. In nucleotide form, the sequence is TGCGCCAGCAGTCAGCGTGACAGGTCCTACAATGAGCAGTTCTTC. The encoded protein is CASSQRDRSYNEQFF.